This TCR beta chain is drawn from a study of human T cells and chemical hapten exposure. About the study: Patch tests of 0.01% DPC on the upper back were read at 6 days.

One entry per CDR3 protein, called by TCRdb with MiXCR from the RACE reads. The data contain 360,000 or so distinct CDR3 sequences, 6% to 7% of them singletons. The sample's time point: patch test 2, 6 weeks after DPC sensitization. Treatment given: therapeutic diphenylcyclopropenone sensitization with weekly scalp DPC. Patients had alopecia, were aged 18 to 70, and were not pregnant. Germline CDR1 reads MNHEY; CDR2 reads SVGEGT. V gave up 5 bases and J gave up 4 bases, with 8 bases separating them. This CDR3 has 12 amino acids. This clonotype was picked up a small number of times. The material sequenced was whole blood, taken in connection with sensitization to the hapten diphenylcyclopropenone (DPC). This chain joins TRBV6-2 or TRBV6-3 and TRBJ1-2, with a possible D match to TRBD1 (5 bases). The TCR was taken from a young woman with alopecia areata. Some clones in this sample may be carry-over from other donors' samples. The CDR3 reads CASSKGVYGYTF. CDR3 DNA: TGTGCCAGCAGTAAAGGGGTCTATGGCTACACCTTC.